This TCR beta chain was sequenced in a study of T cell responses to AZD1222 COVID-19 vaccine. General observations from the study: Once two AZD1222 doses were given, Spike-specific TCR breadth and depth went up. Donors were mostly white British, more females; clonal diversity possibly underestimated.

Comments on this clone: Its antigen is undetermined.

Germline V gene data show CDR1 as MNHNY and CDR2 as SVGAGI (reference sequence). The CDR3 is made up of 16 amino acids. Trimming cost V 5 bases and J 0 bases; bases outside gene matches: 8. Here immunoSEQ multiplex PCR was the method, and the copy in TCRdb shows in-frame clones only, minus some. The profile covers 100,000 or so clones, with about 86% appearing a single time and 5% taken by the ten largest. The chain has TRBV6-6 and TRBJ1-1; 8 positions agree with TRBD1. The TCR originated in an adult in good health. The sequences come from peripheral blood, collected on day 0 of AZD1222 vaccination. CDR3 protein: CASSNRGNPMNTEAFF. As DNA, the CDR3 is TGTGCCAGCAGTAACAGGGGGAACCCAATGAACACTGAAGCTTTCTTT.